Listed below are T cell receptor beta chains from one sample, sequenced in a study of B cell selection in AIRE deficiency. Using immunoSEQ multiplex PCR, the repertoire was profiled, and TCRdb retains in-frame clones only, with some absent. Of tens of thousands of clones listed, about 96% are singletons. The sample taken for sequencing was CD4+CD127+ conventional T cells sorted from PBMCs. The receptors derive from a human donor in good health. Both conserved end residues are part of each CDR3. D genes are given only for firm matches. Part of the rows lack a size; the others show once, few, many or a class for expanded clones.

j_gene,abundance,v_gene,d_gene,CDR3aa,CDR3nt
TRBJ1-1,.,TRBV4-3,TRBD1,CASSPQGASEAFF,TGCGCCAGCAGCCCGCAGGGGGCGAGTGAAGCTTTCTTT
TRBJ2-7,once,TRBV6-5,.,CASSYGAGPFYEQYF,TGTGCCAGCAGTTACGGCGCCGGGCCCTTCTACGAGCAGTACTTC
TRBJ1-2,.,TRBV18,.,CASSPSGGPLYGYTF,TGTGCCAGCTCACCAAGCGGGGGACCCCTGTATGGCTACACCTTC
TRBJ1-5,.,TRBV4-2,TRBD1,CASSQRTGGLGQPQHF,TGTGCCAGCAGCCAACGGACAGGGGGCCTTGGTCAGCCCCAGCATTTT
TRBJ2-7,.,TRBV4-3,.,CASSQDVTLVEQYF,TGCGCCAGCAGCCAAGATGTGACATTGGTCGAGCAGTACTTC
TRBJ1-4,.,TRBV2,.,CASRDRYLNEKLFF,TGTGCCAGCCGTGACAGATACCTTAATGAAAAACTGTTTTTT
TRBJ2-1,.,TRBV9,.,CASSVGGNPYNEQFF,TGTGCCAGCAGCGTAGGCGGGAACCCCTACAATGAGCAGTTCTTC
TRBJ1-1,.,TRBV10-3,.,CAISDSGNTEAFF,TGTGCCATCAGTGATTCAGGGAACACTGAAGCTTTCTTT
TRBJ1-5,.,TRBV18,TRBD1,CASSPPGQGYGGNQPQHF,TGTGCCAGCTCACCACCGGGACAGGGATATGGTGGCAATCAGCCCCAGCATTTT
TRBJ2-2,.,TRBV5-1,.,CASRVGLGTNTGELFF,TGCGCCAGCAGGGTTGGGTTGGGGACGAACACCGGGGAGCTGTTTTTT
TRBJ1-1,.,TRBV9,.,CASSAQTNTEAFF,TGTGCCAGCAGCGCGCAGACTAACACTGAAGCTTTCTTT
TRBJ2-2,.,TRBV9,TRBD2,CASSVAGGLNTGELFF,TGTGCCAGCAGCGTAGCGGGAGGGTTGAACACCGGGGAGCTGTTTTTT
TRBJ2-5,.,TRBV30,.,CAWSVRGAETQYF,TGTGCCTGGAGTGTAAGGGGCGCGGAGACCCAGTACTTC
TRBJ1-4,.,TRBV6-1,TRBD1,CASSEPGTVGKLFF,TGTGCCAGCAGTGAACCGGGGACAGTCGGAAAACTGTTTTTT
TRBJ2-2,once,TRBV6-1,.,CASSDPGRGNTGELFF,TGTGCCAGCAGTGACCCGGGCAGGGGGAACACCGGGGAGCTGTTTTTT
TRBJ2-5,.,TRBV11-3,.,CASSRRTGGQETQYF,TGTGCCAGCAGTCGGAGGACCGGCGGCCAAGAGACCCAGTACTTC
TRBJ2-2,.,TRBV5-4,.,CASSLGMNTGELFF,TGTGCCAGCAGCTTGGGGATGAACACCGGGGAGCTGTTTTTT
TRBJ1-1,.,TRBV11-3,.,CASSLVGPRRAFF,TGTGCCAGCAGCTTAGTCGGGCCCAGGAGAGCTTTCTTT
TRBJ2-7,.,TRBV12-5,.,CASGPALGTYEQYF,TGTGCTAGTGGTCCGGCGCTCGGGACCTACGAGCAGTACTTC
TRBJ2-5,.,TRBV10-3,TRBD2,CAISESLLREEETQYF,TGTGCCATCAGTGAGTCCCTGTTGCGGGAGGAGGAGACCCAGTACTTC
TRBJ1-6,.,TRBV5-6,.,CASSLDYNSPLHF,TGTGCCAGCAGCTTGGACTATAATTCACCCCTCCACTTT
TRBJ2-7,.,TRBV5-1,TRBD2,CASSGGTSGPYEQYF,TGCGCCAGCAGCGGGGGGACTAGCGGACCCTACGAGCAGTACTTC
TRBJ1-2,once,TRBV15,.,CATSRDRAVYGYTF,TGTGCCACCAGCAGAGATCGCGCCGTCTATGGCTACACCTTC
TRBJ1-5,.,TRBV28,TRBD1,CASNFRTRDRGRDQPQHF,TGTGCCAGCAATTTCCGGACCCGGGACAGGGGACGGGATCAGCCCCAGCATTTT
TRBJ2-5,.,TRBV18,.,CASSPRDNPQETQYF,TGTGCCAGCTCACCGCGGGACAACCCCCAGGAGACCCAGTACTTC
TRBJ2-7,.,TRBV14,.,CASSPFSSYEQYF,TGTGCCAGCAGTCCTTTTAGCTCCTACGAGCAGTACTTC
TRBJ1-5,.,TRBV4-3,.,CASSQDDGQPQHF,TGCGCCAGCAGCCAAGATGACGGTCAGCCCCAGCATTTT
TRBJ1-1,.,TRBV20-1,.,CSARENTEAFF,TGCAGTGCTAGAGAGAACACTGAAGCTTTCTTT
TRBJ2-5,.,TRBV14,.,CASSRLGAGETQYF,TGTGCCAGCAGCCGGCTCGGGGCGGGCGAGACCCAGTACTTC
TRBJ2-5,few,TRBV2,.,CASGGGSTQTQYF,TGTGCCAGCGGGGGTGGGAGCACCCAGACCCAGTACTTC
TRBJ2-1,few,TRBV7-3,.,CASSLGRPATRGEQFF,TGTGCCAGCAGCCTCGGGCGTCCAGCGACCCGGGGGGAGCAGTTCTTC
TRBJ1-2,.,TRBV7-8,.,CASSLEAGVWGYTF,TGTGCCAGCAGCTTAGAGGCAGGGGTGTGGGGCTACACCTTC
TRBJ2-3,.,TRBV4-1,.,CASSQVYGGNTQYF,TGCGCCAGCAGCCAAGTTTACGGGGGTAATACGCAGTATTTT